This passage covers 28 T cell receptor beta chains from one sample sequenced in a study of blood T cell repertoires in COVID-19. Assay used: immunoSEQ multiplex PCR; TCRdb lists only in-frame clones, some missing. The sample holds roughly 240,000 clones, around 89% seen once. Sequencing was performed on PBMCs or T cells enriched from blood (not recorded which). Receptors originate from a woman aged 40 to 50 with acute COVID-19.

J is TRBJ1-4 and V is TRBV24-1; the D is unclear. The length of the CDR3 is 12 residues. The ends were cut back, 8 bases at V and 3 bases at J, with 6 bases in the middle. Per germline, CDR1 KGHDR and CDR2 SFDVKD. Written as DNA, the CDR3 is TGTGCCACCAACCGAGCTAATGAAAAACTGTTTTTT. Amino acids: CATNRANEKLFF.

The chain's CDR3 is CASSSGQASNQPQHF. The CDR3 DNA follows: TGTGCCAGCTCGAGCGGTCAGGCTAGCAATCAGCCCCAGCATTTT. V gene TRBV2 combines with J gene TRBJ1-5; D is unresolved. V lost 8 bases to trimming and J lost 0 bases, with 14 bases between them. CDR1 SNHLY and CDR2 FYNNEI come from the germline V gene. This CDR3 contains 15 residues.

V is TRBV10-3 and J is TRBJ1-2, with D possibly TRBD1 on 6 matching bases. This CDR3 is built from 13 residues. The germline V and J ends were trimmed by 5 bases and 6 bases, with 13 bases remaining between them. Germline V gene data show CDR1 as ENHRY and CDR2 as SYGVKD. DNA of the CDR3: TGTGCCATCAGTACAGGGCTAGGAGATGGCTACACCTTC. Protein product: CAISTGLGDGYTF.

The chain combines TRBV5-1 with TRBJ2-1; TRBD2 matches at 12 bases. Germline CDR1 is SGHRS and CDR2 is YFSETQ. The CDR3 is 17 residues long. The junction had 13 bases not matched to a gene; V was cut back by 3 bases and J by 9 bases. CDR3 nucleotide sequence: TGCGCCAGCAGCTCAGCTAGCGGGGGGGCCTTTCTCGGTGAGCAGTTCTTC. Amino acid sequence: CASSSASGGAFLGEQFF.

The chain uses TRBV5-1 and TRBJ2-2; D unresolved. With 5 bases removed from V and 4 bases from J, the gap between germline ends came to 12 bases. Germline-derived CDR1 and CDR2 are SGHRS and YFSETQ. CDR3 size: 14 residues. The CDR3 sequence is CASSPDSFTGELFF. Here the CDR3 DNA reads TGCGCCAGCAGTCCCGACTCGTTCACCGGGGAGCTGTTTTTT. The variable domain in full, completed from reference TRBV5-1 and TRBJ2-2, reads KAGVTQTPRYLIKTRGQQVTLSCSPISGHRSVSWYQQTPGQGLQFLFEYFSETQRNKGNFPGRFSGRQFSNSRSEMNVSTLELGDSALYLCASSPDSFTGELFFGEGSRLTVL.

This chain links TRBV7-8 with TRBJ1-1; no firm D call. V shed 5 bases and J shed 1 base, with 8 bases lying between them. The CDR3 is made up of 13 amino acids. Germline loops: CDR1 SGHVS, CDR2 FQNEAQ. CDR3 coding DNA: TGTGCCAGCAGCCCCCGGGGGAACACTGAAGCTTTCTTT. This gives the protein CASSPRGNTEAFF.

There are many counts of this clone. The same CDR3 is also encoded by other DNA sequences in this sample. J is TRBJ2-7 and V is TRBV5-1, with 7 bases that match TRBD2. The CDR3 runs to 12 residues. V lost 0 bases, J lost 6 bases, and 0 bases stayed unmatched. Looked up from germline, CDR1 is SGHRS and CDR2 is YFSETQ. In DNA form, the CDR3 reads TGCGCCAGCAGCTTGGCGGGGGGCGAGCAGTACTTC. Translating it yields CASSLAGGEQYF.

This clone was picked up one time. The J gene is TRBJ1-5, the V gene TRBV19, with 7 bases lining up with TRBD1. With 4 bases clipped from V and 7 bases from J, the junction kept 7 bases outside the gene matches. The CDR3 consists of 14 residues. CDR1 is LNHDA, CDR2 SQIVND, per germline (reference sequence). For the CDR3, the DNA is TGTGCCAGTAGTAGGGACAGCTTGCGACAGCCCCAGCATTTT. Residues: CASSRDSLRQPQHF.

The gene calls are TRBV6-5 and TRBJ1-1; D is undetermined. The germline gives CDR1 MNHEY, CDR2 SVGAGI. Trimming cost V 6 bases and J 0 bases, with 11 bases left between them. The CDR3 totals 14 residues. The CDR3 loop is CASSNDFMNTEAFF. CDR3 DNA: TGTGCCAGCAGCAACGACTTCATGAACACTGAAGCTTTCTTT.

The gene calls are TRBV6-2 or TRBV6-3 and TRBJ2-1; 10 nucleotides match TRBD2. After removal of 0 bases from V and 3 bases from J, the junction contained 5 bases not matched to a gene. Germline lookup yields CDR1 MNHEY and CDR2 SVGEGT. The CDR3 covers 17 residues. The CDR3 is CASSYSRLAGVYNEQFF. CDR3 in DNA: TGTGCCAGCAGTTACTCGCGGCTAGCGGGGGTCTACAATGAGCAGTTCTTC.

The CDR3 region is CASSPLDSTDTQYF. CDR3 in DNA: TGTGCCAGCAGCCCACTCGATAGCACAGATACGCAGTATTTT. V gene TRBV27 combines with J gene TRBJ2-3, with D hard to call. There are 14 residues in the CDR3. Trimming shortened V by 6 bases and J by 0 bases, and 10 bases separated the two germline ends. Germline CDR1 is MNHEY and CDR2 is SMNVEV (reference sequence).

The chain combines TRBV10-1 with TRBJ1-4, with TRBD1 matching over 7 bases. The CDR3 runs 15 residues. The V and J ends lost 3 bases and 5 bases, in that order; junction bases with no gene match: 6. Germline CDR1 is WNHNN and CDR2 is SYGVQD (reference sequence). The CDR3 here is CASSEGGTANEKLFF. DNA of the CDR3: TGCGCCAGCAGTGAAGGTGGGACAGCGAATGAAAAACTGTTTTTT.

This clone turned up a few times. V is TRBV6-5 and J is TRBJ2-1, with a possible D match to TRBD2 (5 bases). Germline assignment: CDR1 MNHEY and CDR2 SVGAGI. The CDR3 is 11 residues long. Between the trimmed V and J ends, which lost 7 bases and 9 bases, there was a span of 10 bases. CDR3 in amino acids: CASKRAGEQFF. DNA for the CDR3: TGTGCCAGCAAGCGTGCGGGTGAGCAGTTCTTC.

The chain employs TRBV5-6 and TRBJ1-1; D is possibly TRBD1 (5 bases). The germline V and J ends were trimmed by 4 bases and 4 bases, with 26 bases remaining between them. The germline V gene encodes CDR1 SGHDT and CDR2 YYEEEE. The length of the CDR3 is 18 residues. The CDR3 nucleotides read TGTGCCAGCAGCCCTACGGTCCAATGGGCAGGGTATCGCACTGAAGCTTTCTTT. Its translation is CASSPTVQWAGYRTEAFF.

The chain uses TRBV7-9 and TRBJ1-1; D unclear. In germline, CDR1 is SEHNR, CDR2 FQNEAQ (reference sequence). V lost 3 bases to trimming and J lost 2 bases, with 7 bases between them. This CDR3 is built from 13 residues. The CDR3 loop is CASSFTVNTEAFF. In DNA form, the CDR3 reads TGTGCCAGCAGCTTTACAGTCAACACTGAAGCTTTCTTT.

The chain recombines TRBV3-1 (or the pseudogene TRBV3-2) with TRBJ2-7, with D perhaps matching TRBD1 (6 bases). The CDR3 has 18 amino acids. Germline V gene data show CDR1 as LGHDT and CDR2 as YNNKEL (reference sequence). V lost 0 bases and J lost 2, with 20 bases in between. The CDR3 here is CASSQDHETGGDPYEQYF. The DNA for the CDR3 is TGTGCCAGCAGCCAAGATCACGAGACAGGAGGCGACCCCTACGAGCAGTACTTC.

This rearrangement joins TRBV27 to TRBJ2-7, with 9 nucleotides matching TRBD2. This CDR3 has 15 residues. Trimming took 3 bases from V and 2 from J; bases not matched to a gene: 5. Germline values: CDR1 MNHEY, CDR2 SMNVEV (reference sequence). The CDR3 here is CASSFRREGPYEQYV. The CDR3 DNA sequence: TGTGCCAGCAGTTTTAGGCGGGAGGGCCCCTACGAGCAGTACGTC.

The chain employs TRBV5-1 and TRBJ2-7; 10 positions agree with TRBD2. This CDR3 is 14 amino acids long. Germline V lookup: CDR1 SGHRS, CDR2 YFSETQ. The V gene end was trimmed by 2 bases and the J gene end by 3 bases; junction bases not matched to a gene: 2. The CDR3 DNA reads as TGCGCCAGCAGCTTTACTAGCGGGGACTACGAGCAGTACTTC. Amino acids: CASSFTSGDYEQYF.

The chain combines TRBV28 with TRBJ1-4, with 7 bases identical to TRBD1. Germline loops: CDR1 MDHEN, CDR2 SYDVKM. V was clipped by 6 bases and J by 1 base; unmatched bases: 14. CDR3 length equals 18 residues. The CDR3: CASSSLAGGEGTNEKLFF. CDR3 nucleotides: TGTGCCAGCAGCTCGTTGGCAGGGGGAGAGGGAACTAATGAAAAACTGTTTTTT. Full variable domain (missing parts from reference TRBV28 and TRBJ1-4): DVKVTQSSRYLVKRTGEKVFLECVQDMDHENMFWYRQDPGLGLRLIYFSYDVKMKEKGDIPEGYSVSREKKERFSLILESASTNQTSMYLCASSSLAGGEGTNEKLFFGSGTQLSVL.

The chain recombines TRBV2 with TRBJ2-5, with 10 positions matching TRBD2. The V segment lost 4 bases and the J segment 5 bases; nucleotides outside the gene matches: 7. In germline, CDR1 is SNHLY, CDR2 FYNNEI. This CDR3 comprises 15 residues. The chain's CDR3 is CASSGGRLAGETQYF. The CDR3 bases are TGTGCCAGCAGTGGGGGGAGACTAGCGGGCGAGACCCAGTACTTC. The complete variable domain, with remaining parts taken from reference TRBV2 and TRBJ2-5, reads EPEVTQTPSHQVTQMGQEVILRCVPISNHLYFYWYRQILGQKVEFLVSFYNNEISEKSEIFDDQFSVERPDGSNFTLKIRSTKLEDSAMYFCASSGGRLAGETQYFGPGTRLLVL.

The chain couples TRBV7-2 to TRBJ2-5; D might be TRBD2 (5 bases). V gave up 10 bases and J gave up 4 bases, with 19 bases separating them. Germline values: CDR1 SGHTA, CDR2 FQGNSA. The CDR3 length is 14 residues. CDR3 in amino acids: CATQLGPSIETQYF. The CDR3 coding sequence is TGTGCCACCCAGCTTGGGCCTAGCATAGAGACCCAGTACTTC.

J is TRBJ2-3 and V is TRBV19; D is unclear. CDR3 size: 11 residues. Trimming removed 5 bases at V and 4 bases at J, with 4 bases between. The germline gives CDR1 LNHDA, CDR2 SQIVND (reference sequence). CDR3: CASSAADTQYF. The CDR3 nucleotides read TGTGCCAGTAGTGCAGCAGATACGCAGTATTTT.

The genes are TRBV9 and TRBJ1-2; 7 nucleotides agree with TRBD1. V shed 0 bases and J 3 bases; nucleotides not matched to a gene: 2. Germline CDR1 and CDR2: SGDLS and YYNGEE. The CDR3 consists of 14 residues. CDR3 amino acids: CASSVAGTDYGYTF. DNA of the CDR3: TGTGCCAGCAGCGTAGCAGGGACAGACTATGGCTACACCTTC. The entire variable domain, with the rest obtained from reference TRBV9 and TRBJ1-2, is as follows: DSGVTQTPKHLITATGQRVTLRCSPRSGDLSVYWYQQSLDQGLQFLIQYYNGEERAKGNILERFSAQQFPDLHSELNLSSLELGDSALYFCASSVAGTDYGYTFGSGTRLTVV.

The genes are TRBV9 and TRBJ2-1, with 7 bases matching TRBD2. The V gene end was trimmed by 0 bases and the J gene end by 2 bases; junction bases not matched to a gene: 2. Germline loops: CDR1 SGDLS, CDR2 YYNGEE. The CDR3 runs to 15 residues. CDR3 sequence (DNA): TGTGCCAGCAGCGTAGCTAGCGGAGCCTACAATGAGCAGTTCTTC. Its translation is CASSVASGAYNEQFF.

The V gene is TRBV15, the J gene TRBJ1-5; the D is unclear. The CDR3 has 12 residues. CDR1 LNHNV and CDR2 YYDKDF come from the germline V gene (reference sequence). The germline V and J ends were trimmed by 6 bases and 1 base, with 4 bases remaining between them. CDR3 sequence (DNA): TGTGCCACCAGTTTAAGCAATCAGCCCCAGCATTTT. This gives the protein CATSLSNQPQHF.

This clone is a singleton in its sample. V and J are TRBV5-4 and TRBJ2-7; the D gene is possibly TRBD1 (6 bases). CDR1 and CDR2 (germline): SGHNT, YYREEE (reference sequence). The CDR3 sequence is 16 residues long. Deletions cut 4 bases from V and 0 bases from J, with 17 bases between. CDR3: CASSPSTGISSYEQYF. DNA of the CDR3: TGTGCCAGCAGCCCCTCTACAGGGATTAGCTCCTACGAGCAGTACTTC.

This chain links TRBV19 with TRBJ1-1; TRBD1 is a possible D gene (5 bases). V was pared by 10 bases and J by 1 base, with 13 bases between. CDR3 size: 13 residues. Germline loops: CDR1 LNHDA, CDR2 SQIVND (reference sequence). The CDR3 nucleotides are TGTGCCACCCGGAGGGGAGGGAACACTGAAGCTTTCTTT. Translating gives CATRRGGNTEAFF.

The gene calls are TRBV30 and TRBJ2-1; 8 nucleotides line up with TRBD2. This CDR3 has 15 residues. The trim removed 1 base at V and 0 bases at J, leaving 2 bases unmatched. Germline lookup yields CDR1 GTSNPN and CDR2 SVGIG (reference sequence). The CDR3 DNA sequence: TGTGCCTGGAGTGGTAGCGGGGCCTCCTACAATGAGCAGTTCTTC. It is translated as CAWSGSGASYNEQFF.